Listed below are T cell receptor beta chains from one sample, sequenced in a study of blood T cell repertoires in COVID-19. TCRdb's copy holds only in-frame clones and misses some; the assay was immunoSEQ multiplex PCR. The sample lists some 280,000 clones, 89% occurring once. Material: peripheral blood. Receptors originate from a woman between 40 and 50 years old who had recovered from COVID-19. Each CDR3 is given with its conserved first and last residue. A D gene is named only where the DNA matches it firmly. The size field is filled for only some rows; it gives once, few, many or a size class.

>TRBJ2-2|TRBD2|-|TRBV7-9
TGTGCCAGCAGCTTAGGTGGGACTAGCGGGAGTGTGGGCACCGGGGAGCTGTTTTTT
CASSLGGTSGSVGTGELFF
>TRBJ2-2|-|-|TRBV7-2
TGTGCCAGCAGCTTAGCGACCGGAGCGAACACCGGGGAGCTGTTTTTT
CASSLATGANTGELFF
>TRBJ1-1|-|-|TRBV7-6
TGTGCCAGCAGCTGGAGGGCCGAGGGGAACACTGAAGCTTTCTTT
CASSWRAEGNTEAFF
>TRBJ2-3|TRBD1|-|TRBV27
TGTGCCAGCAGTTTAAGGTGGACAGGGGGGCCAGATACGCAGTATTTT
CASSLRWTGGPDTQYF
>TRBJ2-7|-|-|TRBV19
TGTGCCAGTAAGGGGGACACCTCCTACGAGCAGTACTTC
CASKGDTSYEQYF
>TRBJ2-2|-|-|TRBV24-1
TGTGCCACCGGCCTCCAGGGCACCGGGGAGCTGTTTTTT
CATGLQGTGELFF
>TRBJ2-7|-|-|TRBV12-3/TRBV12-4
TGTGCCAGCAGTTTACTACCTACCTACGAGCAGTACTTC
CASSLLPTYEQYF
>TRBJ1-3|-|-|TRBV15
TGTGCCACCAGCGGCCAAGGACAGACTGGGTCTGGAAACACCATATATTTT
CATSGQGQTGSGNTIYF
>TRBJ1-3|-|-|TRBV3-1/TRBV3-2
TGTGCCAGCAGCCAGAGGACAGTCCTGGGGTTTGGAAACACCATATATTTT
CASSQRTVLGFGNTIYF
>TRBJ1-1|-|-|TRBV30
TGTGCCTGGAGGGCTCCCAGGCCGAACACTGAAGCTTTCTTT
CAWRAPRPNTEAFF
>TRBJ2-3|-|-|TRBV7-3
TGTGCCAGCAGGCGGGGCGGAGACACAGATACGCAGTATTTT
CASRRGGDTDTQYF
>TRBJ1-2|TRBD1|-|TRBV7-8
TGTGCCAGCAGCTTAGAATTTTCAGGGGGCGGTAACTATGGCTACACCTTC
CASSLEFSGGGNYGYTF
>TRBJ2-3|-|once|TRBV25-1
TGTGCCAGCAGGGAGGTAGATACGCAGTATTTT
CASREVDTQYF
>TRBJ2-3|TRBD1|-|TRBV3-1/TRBV3-2
TGTGCCAGCCGACAGGGGAGCACAGATACGCAGTATTTT
CASRQGSTDTQYF
>TRBJ2-3|TRBD2|-|TRBV3-1/TRBV3-2
TGTGCCAGCAGCCAAGGGGGCGGGAGGAACCCAGATACGCAGTATTTT
CASSQGGGRNPDTQYF
>TRBJ2-7|TRBD1|once|TRBV6-5
TGTGCCAGCTCCCCGGAAAGGACAGGGGGCTACGAGCAGTACTTC
CASSPERTGGYEQYF
>TRBJ2-1|TRBD2|-|TRBV11-3
TGTGCCAGCAGCTTCTCGGGACTAGCGGGAGACGCTGAGCAGTTCTTC
CASSFSGLAGDAEQFF
>TRBJ1-1|-|-|TRBV2
TGTGCCAGCAGTGAAGCGGAGGAGAACACTGAAGCTTTCTTT
CASSEAEENTEAFF
>TRBJ1-1|-|-|TRBV6-2/TRBV6-3
TGTGCCAGCAGCTCCGCGTCGAACACTGAAGCTTTCTTT
CASSSASNTEAFF
>TRBJ2-3|TRBD1|few|TRBV7-9
TGTGCCAGCAGCCTCGGACAGGGTTTCACAGATACGCAGTATTTT
CASSLGQGFTDTQYF
>TRBJ2-5|TRBD2|once|TRBV4-1
TGCGCCAGCAGCCAAGCTGTGCGGGAGGGGGAGACCCAGTACTTC
CASSQAVREGETQYF
>TRBJ2-7|TRBD2|few|TRBV28
TGTGCCAGCAGAAGGACTAGCGGGAGGGTACACGAGCAGTACTTC
CASRRTSGRVHEQYF
>TRBJ2-3|TRBD2|-|TRBV7-9
TGTGCCAGCAGCTTAGAAGCGGGAGGCCCAGATACGCAGTATTTT
CASSLEAGGPDTQYF
>TRBJ2-1|-|-|TRBV9
TGTGCCAGCAGCGTAGGAAGCGCCTTCAGAGATGAGCAGTTCTTC
CASSVGSAFRDEQFF
>TRBJ1-5|-|once|TRBV28
TGTGCCAGCAGTCGCTCCAGAAGCAATCAGCCCCAGCATTTT
CASSRSRSNQPQHF
>TRBJ2-2|-|-|TRBV20-1
TGCAGTGCTAGTTCAAACACCGGGGAGCTGTTTTTT
CSASSNTGELFF
>TRBJ2-7|-|once|TRBV21-1
TGTGCCAGCAGCAAAGCCGCCGGGAGGGAACCCGAGCAGTACTTC
CASSKAAGREPEQYF
>TRBJ2-1|-|-|TRBV10-2
TGCGCCAGCAGTGAGTCTGGCGGGACGCCCTACAATGAGCAGTTCTTC
CASSESGGTPYNEQFF
>TRBJ2-7|TRBD1|-|TRBV27
TGTGCCAGCAGTTCGACAGGGGGCGGCTACGAGCAGTACTTC
CASSSTGGGYEQYF
>TRBJ1-2|-|-|TRBV30
TGTGCCTGGGGAGCAGGCTATGGCTACACCTTC
CAWGAGYGYTF
>TRBJ1-1|-|-|TRBV2
TGTGCCAGCATCGGGGAGGGGACTGAAGCTTTCTTT
CASIGEGTEAFF
>TRBJ2-5|-|-|TRBV7-2
TGTGCCGAGGGACAGATTAGCGGTGGAGAGACCCAGTACTTC
CAEGQISGGETQYF
>TRBJ2-7|-|-|TRBV27
TGTGCCAGCAGTTTCTTGGCAGGGTCGGGTAGCGAGCAGTACTTC
CASSFLAGSGSEQYF
>TRBJ2-1|-|-|TRBV29-1
TGCAGCGTTGAAAAAAGCGGCCATGAGCAGTTCTTC
CSVEKSGHEQFF
>TRBJ1-5|TRBD1|-|TRBV18
TGTGCCAGCTCAGCAAACAGGGGCGGCCAGCCCCAGCATTTT
CASSANRGGQPQHF
>TRBJ2-1|-|-|TRBV19
TGTGCCGCCGGGGAGGCGGGCCACTATGAGCAGTTCTTC
CAAGEAGHYEQFF
>TRBJ2-7|TRBD1|-|TRBV6-2/TRBV6-3
TGTGCCAGCAGTAACCCGGGACAGGGGGACTACGAGCAGTACTTC
CASSNPGQGDYEQYF
>TRBJ2-3|-|-|TRBV6-5
TGTGCCAGCAGGGGGGACTTCAGCACAGATACGCAGTATTTT
CASRGDFSTDTQYF
>TRBJ2-7|TRBD1|-|TRBV29-1
TGCAGCGCTCTGGGACAGGGGCCCTACGAGCAGTACTTC
CSALGQGPYEQYF
>TRBJ2-3|TRBD2|-|TRBV15
TGTGCCACCAGCAGTAGCGGGAGGGCACCAGATACGCAGTATTTT
CATSSSGRAPDTQYF
>TRBJ2-1|-|-|TRBV28
TGTGCCAGCAGTTTATTAGCCAATGAGCAGTTCTTC
CASSLLANEQFF
>TRBJ2-1|-|few|TRBV14
TGTGCCAGCAGCCCCTCGGGGGTAGCGGCCTACAATGAGCAGTTCTTC
CASSPSGVAAYNEQFF
>TRBJ2-1|-|-|TRBV24-1
TGTGCCACCAGTGGGGCTAGCAATTACAATGAGCAGTTCTTC
CATSGASNYNEQFF
>TRBJ2-7|-|-|TRBV21-1
TGTGCCAGCAGCAAAGCGCTGGGACTAGCGGGGATCATATACGAGCAGTACTTC
CASSKALGLAGIIYEQYF
>TRBJ2-1|TRBD1|-|TRBV19
TGTGCCAGTAGTCTTGGGACAGGTCAGTTCTTC
CASSLGTGQFF
>TRBJ2-1|TRBD1|many|TRBV6-4
TGTGCCAGCAGTGACCCGGGACAGTCCTCCAATGAGCAGTTCTTC
CASSDPGQSSNEQFF
>TRBJ2-7|-|few|TRBV3-1/TRBV3-2
TGTGCCAGCAGCCCCCGGGACAACTACGAGCAGTACTTC
CASSPRDNYEQYF
>TRBJ2-1|-|-|TRBV21-1
TGTGCCAGCAGCAAAGGGGAAGAGACTAGCGGGAGTAACAATGAGCAGTTCTTC
CASSKGEETSGSNNEQFF
>TRBJ2-7|-|-|TRBV5-4
TGTGCCAGCAGTCCGGGACTCGGCTACGAGCAGTACTTC
CASSPGLGYEQYF
>TRBJ2-1|-|-|TRBV9
TGTGCCAGCAGCGGCGACCCAGGCTCCTACAATGAGCAGTTCTTC
CASSGDPGSYNEQFF